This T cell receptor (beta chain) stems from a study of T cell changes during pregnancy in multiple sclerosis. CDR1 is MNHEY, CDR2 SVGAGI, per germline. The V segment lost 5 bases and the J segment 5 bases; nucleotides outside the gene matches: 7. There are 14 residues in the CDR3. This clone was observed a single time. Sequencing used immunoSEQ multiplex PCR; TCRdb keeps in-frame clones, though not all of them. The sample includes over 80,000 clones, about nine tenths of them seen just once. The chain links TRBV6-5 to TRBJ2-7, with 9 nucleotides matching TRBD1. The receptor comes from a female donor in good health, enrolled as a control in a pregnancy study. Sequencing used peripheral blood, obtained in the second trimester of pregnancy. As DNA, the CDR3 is TGTGCCAGCAGTCCGGACAGGGGACAGCACGAGCAGTACTTC. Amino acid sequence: CASSPDRGQHEQYF.